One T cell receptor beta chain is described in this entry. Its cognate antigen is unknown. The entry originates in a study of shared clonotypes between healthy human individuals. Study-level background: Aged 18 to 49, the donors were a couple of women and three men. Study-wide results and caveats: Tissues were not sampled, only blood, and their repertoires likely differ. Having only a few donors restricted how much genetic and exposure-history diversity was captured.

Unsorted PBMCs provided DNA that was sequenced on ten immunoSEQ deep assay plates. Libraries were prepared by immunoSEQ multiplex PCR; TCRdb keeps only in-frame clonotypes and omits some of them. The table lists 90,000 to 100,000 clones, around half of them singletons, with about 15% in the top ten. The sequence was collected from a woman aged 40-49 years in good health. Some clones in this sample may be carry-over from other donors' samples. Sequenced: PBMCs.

The CDR3 bases are TGTGCTAGTGGTTTGGAGGGGAGTCTTGAGGGGTGGGAGCAGTACTTC. This sequence encodes CASGLEGSLEGWEQYF. The rearrangement joins TRBV12-5 to TRBJ2-5, with D perhaps being TRBD1 or TRBD2 (5 bases each). Germline CDR1 and CDR2: LGHNT and FRNRAP. V lost 1 base, J lost 11 bases, and 23 bases lay in between. This CDR3 is built from 16 residues.